This T cell receptor beta chain was sequenced in a study of blood T cell repertoires in COVID-19. Study-level information: The United States, Italy and Spain were the sources of the acute and convalescent COVID-19 samples. T cells, B-cell-depleted T cells, or PBMCs provided the cDNA or gDNA that served as material.

Authors' methods: Reference gene primer amplification gave nucleated cell count estimates. The repertoire was sequenced with immunoSEQ multiplex PCR; TCRdb's copy has only in-frame clones and lacks some. V and J calls and clone size are those listed in that table; D and trimming were worked out from the DNA. The repertoire holds a few hundred thousand clones, with 89% as singletons. The CDR3 contains 13 residues. The germline V gene encodes CDR1 SGHTA and CDR2 FQGNSA. V was pared by 3 bases and J by 3 bases, with 8 bases between. Sequencing input: peripheral blood. The clonotype comes from a woman aged 40-49 years who had recovered from COVID-19. V gene TRBV7-2 combines with J gene TRBJ1-2, with D possibly TRBD1 on 5 matching bases. CDR3 in amino acids: CASSLGGDYGYTF. CDR3 in DNA: TGTGCCAGCAGCTTGGGAGGGGACTATGGCTACACCTTC. The full variable domain, in which reference TRBV7-2 and TRBJ1-2 provide the parts outside the CDR3, is GAGVSQSPSNKVTEKGKDVELRCDPISGHTALYWYRQSLGQGLEFLIYFQGNSAPDKSGLPSDRFSAERTGGSVSTLTIQRTQQEDSAVYLCASSLGGDYGYTFGSGTRLTVV.